The present T cell receptor beta chain was sequenced within a study of blood T cells in healthy people across ages. The count of this clonotype is one. The use of a sample-barcoded 5' primer and a J-beta primer mix characterized a second PCR of roughly 6 to 11 cycles. One entry per CDR3 protein results from TCRdb running MiXCR on the 5' RACE reads. The sample holds hundreds of thousands of distinct CDR3 sequences; just under 25% are singletons and the top ten take more than 8.5%. This CDR3 is built from 14 residues. Germline V CDR1 and CDR2: SEHNR, FQNEAQ (reference sequence). V lost 7 bases to trimming and J lost 8 bases, with 17 bases between them. These sequences were also reported in another study, on T cells of mothers and their children. That publication notes: Donation came from a few healthy Caucasian mothers together with their six children. The study obtained over 9 million TCR beta CDR3 reads per mother and around 3 million per child.

The chain combines TRBV7-9 with TRBJ1-4; D remains ambiguous. Sequences were obtained from blood. The source is a boy aged 5 to 17 in good health. The DNA of the CDR3 is TGTGCCAGCAAGAAACCGGGAGGGAGCGAAAAACTGTTTTTT. It yields the protein CASKKPGGSEKLFF.